These T cell receptor beta chains were read from a single sample in a study of blood T cells in healthy people across ages. TCRdb re-analysed the 5' RACE reads in MiXCR, keeping a single row per CDR3 protein. The data show roughly 800,000 distinct CDR3 sequences, roughly 26% seen once. These sequences were also reported in another study, on T cells of mothers and their children.

The source material was blood. The receptors originated from a boy between 10 and 17 years old in good health. Each CDR3 is given with its conserved first and last residue. A D gene is named only where the DNA matches it firmly. Rows may omit the clone size; those that give it use once, few, many or a size class.

J gene	clone size	V gene	D gene	CDR3 DNA	CDR3 protein
TRBJ2-5	few	TRBV20-1	TRBD2	TGCAGTGCTGGTCTAGCGGGGGGGCGTGAGACCCAGTACTTC	CSAGLAGGRETQYF
TRBJ1-2	NA	TRBV29-1	NA	TGCAGCGTTGACAGGGTTGGGGATTACGGAGGCTACACCTTC	CSVDRVGDYGGYTF
TRBJ1-2	NA	TRBV20-1	NA	TGCAGTGCGCCTCCGGGGGCTATCCCTGGCTACACCTTC	CSAPPGAIPGYTF
TRBJ2-7	NA	TRBV5-1	TRBD2	TGCGCCAGCAGCTTGGTACTAGCGGGGGATTTCTACGAGCAGTACTTC	CASSLVLAGDFYEQYF
TRBJ2-7	few	TRBV20-1	TRBD1	TGCAGTGCTAGAGGGACAGGGAACACCTACGAGCAGTACTTC	CSARGTGNTYEQYF
TRBJ2-7	NA	TRBV12-3/TRBV12-4	TRBD2	TGTGCCAGCAGCCGTAGCGGGGGGGACGAGCAGTACTTC	CASSRSGGDEQYF
TRBJ2-3	few	TRBV2	TRBD2	TGTGCCAGCAGTGAAAAGCGGGGGGGATCAGATACGCAGTATTTT	CASSEKRGGSDTQYF
TRBJ1-2	few	TRBV7-3	NA	TGTGCCAGCAGCCCGAGTCCCTTAAGCCACTATGGCTACACCTTC	CASSPSPLSHYGYTF
TRBJ1-6	NA	TRBV27	NA	TGTGCCAGCAGCTTTGGGCCAAGAGGGAAGGGTAATTCACCCCTCCACTTT	CASSFGPRGKGNSPLHF
TRBJ1-6	few	TRBV15	NA	TGTGCCACCAGCAGAGATTGGAGGGACGTGGCACCCCTCCACTTT	CATSRDWRDVAPLHF
TRBJ1-1	NA	TRBV5-1	NA	TGCGCCAGCAGAGCTGGACAGAGGTCCCGCGACACTGAAGCTTTCTTT	CASRAGQRSRDTEAFF
TRBJ1-1	once	TRBV27	NA	TGTGCCAGCAGTTTAAACGGCCCTCAAGGGGCCACTGAAGCTTTCTTT	CASSLNGPQGATEAFF
TRBJ1-1	NA	TRBV12-3/TRBV12-4	TRBD1	TGTGCCAGCAGTCCACGACAGGGGCCTCCCACTGAAGCTTTCTTT	CASSPRQGPPTEAFF
TRBJ2-1	few	TRBV7-9	NA	TGTGCCAGCAGCCCAGGGTCCTTCGGAGGAAATGAGCAGTTCTTC	CASSPGSFGGNEQFF
TRBJ2-1	few	TRBV28	NA	TGTGCCAGCAGTGTACTAGAACGGAATGAGCAGTTCTTC	CASSVLERNEQFF
TRBJ1-1	NA	TRBV18	TRBD1	TGTGCCAGCTCACCTGGGACAGGGTCGCGAAACACTGAAGCTTTCTTT	CASSPGTGSRNTEAFF
TRBJ2-7	NA	TRBV4-2	TRBD2	TGTGCCAGCAGCCAAGGTGCCGGGACTAGCTTACACGAGCAGTACTTC	CASSQGAGTSLHEQYF
TRBJ1-3	NA	TRBV7-9	NA	TGTGCCAGCAGCCCCAGCGGATTT	CASSPSGF
TRBJ1-6	NA	TRBV5-5	NA	TGTGCCAGCAGCTTGGCCCGGATGGACTCACCCCTCCACTTT	CASSLARMDSPLHF
TRBJ2-5	NA	TRBV3-1	TRBD1	TGTGCCAGCAGCCCCCTAAGGGGGCAGACCCAGTACTTC	CASSPLRGQTQYF
TRBJ2-3	NA	TRBV29-1	NA	TGCAGCGTTGTAGCCATACCCCCAGATACGCAGTATTTT	CSVVAIPPDTQYF
TRBJ1-5	few	TRBV7-9	NA	TGTGCCAGCAGCTTAGGGTCGGGAACGCGGAGGGCTCAGCCCCAGCATTTT	CASSLGSGTRRAQPQHF
TRBJ2-7	many	TRBV20-1	NA	TGCAGTGCTCCGAGGGGGGTCTGGGACGAGCAGTACTTC	CSAPRGVWDEQYF
TRBJ2-5	many	TRBV20-1	NA	TGCAGTCCCTGGAGGGACTTGGAAGAGACCCAGTACTTC	CSPWRDLEETQYF
TRBJ2-1	NA	TRBV2	TRBD2	TGTGCCAGCAGGCCGCCCTCAGGGGGAGTGCTAGCGGGGGGGCTTGAGCAGTTCTTC	CASRPPSGGVLAGGLEQFF
TRBJ2-3	few	TRBV21-1	NA	TGTGCCAGCACTCATCTGTCGGACTCGGAGCCGCAGTATTTT	CASTHLSDSEPQYF
TRBJ2-4	few	TRBV11-2	NA	TGTGCCAGCAGCTTAGTCCGGGGAGCCAAAAACATTCAGTACTTC	CASSLVRGAKNIQYF
TRBJ2-1	NA	TRBV19	TRBD1	TGTGCCAGTAGTGTCACAGGGGGCGGAACCTACAATGAGCAGTTCTTC	CASSVTGGGTYNEQFF
TRBJ1-2	NA	TRBV4-2	NA	TGTGCCAGCAGCCAAGAGATCGGGGGAATAGCCTATGGCTACACCTTC	CASSQEIGGIAYGYTF
TRBJ2-3	NA	TRBV19	NA	TGTGCCAGTAAGAGAGGGCAGAGCACAGATACGCAGTATTTT	CASKRGQSTDTQYF
TRBJ2-5	few	TRBV29-1	TRBD1	TGCAGCGTCACAGGGGAAAGAGAGACCCAGTACTTC	CSVTGERETQYF
TRBJ1-5	few	TRBV12-3/TRBV12-4	TRBD1	TGTGCCAGCAGTTTGGGACAGGGGGGGATCAGGCCCCAGCATTTT	CASSLGQGGIRPQHF
TRBJ2-1	few	TRBV5-1	NA	TGCGCCAGTCAGCTTGGATCGTCCGATGGCAATGAGCAGTTCTTC	CASQLGSSDGNEQFF
TRBJ2-7	NA	TRBV9	TRBD2	TGTGCCAGCAGCGCCGGGACTAGCGGAGGGTACGAGCAGTACTTC	CASSAGTSGGYEQYF
TRBJ2-2	NA	TRBV20-1	NA	TGCAGTGCTAGAGATCCAGTGCAGGGCGGCGCCGGGGAGCTGTTTTTT	CSARDPVQGGAGELFF
TRBJ2-1	NA	TRBV19	NA	TGTGCCACCCACGGAAGGGAGAATGGGCAGTTCTTC	CATHGRENGQFF
TRBJ1-2	few	TRBV20-1	TRBD1	TGCAGTGCTAGAGACACAGGGGAAAGCTATGGCTACACCTTC	CSARDTGESYGYTF
TRBJ2-3	NA	TRBV6-2/TRBV6-3	NA	TGTGCCAGCAGTTACTTAAACAGGGATGGCGCACCAGATACGCAGTATTTT	CASSYLNRDGAPDTQYF
TRBJ2-1	few	TRBV24-1	NA	TGTGCCACCAGTGATTCCGGGGGCGTCCACAATGAGCAGTTCTTC	CATSDSGGVHNEQFF
TRBJ2-1	few	TRBV9	TRBD2	TGTGCCAGCAGCGTGGGCGGGGGGACATATGAGCAGTTCTTC	CASSVGGGTYEQFF
TRBJ1-2	NA	TRBV10-2	NA	TGCGCCAGCAGTGAGTCGTCCGGACGGAACTATGGCTACACCTTC	CASSESSGRNYGYTF
TRBJ2-7	few	TRBV4-2	NA	TGTGCCAGCAGCCAAGATGAGGCCAGGGAAACCTTCGAGCAGTACTTC	CASSQDEARETFEQYF
TRBJ2-6	few	TRBV5-4	TRBD1	TGTGCCAGCAGCTTTGCCGGACAGGGTCTCTCTGGGGCCAACGTCCTGACTTTC	CASSFAGQGLSGANVLTF
TRBJ2-7	few	TRBV5-1	NA	TGCGCCAGCAGCTTGGTGGACACCACCTCCTACGAGCAGTACTTC	CASSLVDTTSYEQYF
TRBJ2-1	NA	TRBV12-3/TRBV12-4	TRBD2	TGTGCCAGCAGTTTAGGGGCGGGGGGAGTCTACAATGAGCAGTTCTTC	CASSLGAGGVYNEQFF
TRBJ2-2	few	TRBV3-1	NA	TGTGCCAGCAGACGATCGGGGCGGACCGGGGAGCTGTTTTTT	CASRRSGRTGELFF
TRBJ2-1	NA	TRBV9	TRBD2	TGTGCCAGCGGCCCCGGGGTTGGAGCGGGGGGCGATGAGCAGTTCTTC	CASGPGVGAGGDEQFF
TRBJ2-2	many	TRBV24-1	NA	TGTGCCACCAGTGACCCTGGATCCCGGAGGGCCGGGGAGCTGTTTTTT	CATSDPGSRRAGELFF
TRBJ2-7	few	TRBV5-5	TRBD2	TGTGCCAGCACTCGGGGGGGTAATCTCGGCTACGAGCAGTACTTC	CASTRGGNLGYEQYF
TRBJ2-3	NA	TRBV5-1	NA	TGCGCCAGCCGGACGGCGTCAGATACGCAGTATTTT	CASRTASDTQYF
TRBJ2-5	few	TRBV28	NA	TGTGCCAGCATGGTTGGCCGTGAGACCCAGTACTTC	CASMVGRETQYF
TRBJ2-2	NA	TRBV10-3	TRBD2	TGTGCCATCAACCCGGGGCTAGCGGGGAAAACCGGGGAGCTGTTTTTT	CAINPGLAGKTGELFF
TRBJ2-1	NA	TRBV7-9	NA	TGTGCCAGCAGCTTACTGCCCTTCGGGGGACCCTACAATGAGCAGTTCTTC	CASSLLPFGGPYNEQFF
TRBJ2-1	NA	TRBV12-3/TRBV12-4	TRBD2	TGTGCCAGCAAGGTGACTAGCGGGGGAGATGAGCAGTTCTTC	CASKVTSGGDEQFF
TRBJ2-3	few	TRBV20-1	NA	TGCAGTGCTAGACACTCTCTTCTCACCACAGATACGCAGTATTTT	CSARHSLLTTDTQYF
TRBJ2-5	few	TRBV28	NA	TGTGCCAGCAGCGGGTTTTTGGGGTACTACGTGCAGTACTTC	CASSGFLGYYVQYF
TRBJ2-5	NA	TRBV7-6	TRBD2	TGTGCCAGCAGCTCCCAGCGGGGGGTACGGGAGACCCAGTACTTC	CASSSQRGVRETQYF